Listed below are T cell receptor beta chains from one sample, sequenced in a study of blood T cell repertoires in COVID-19. Some clones are missing from TCRdb's copy, which holds only in-frame ones; the method was immunoSEQ multiplex PCR. The repertoire consists of around 370,000 clones, with more than 75% occurring once and the leading ten covering about 1.1%. The sequenced sample was PBMCs or T cells enriched from blood (not recorded which). These TCRs come from a young woman who had recovered from COVID-19. Both conserved end residues are part of each CDR3. Each record gives: clone size, J gene, V gene, CDR3 protein. Clone size is given for some rows only: seen once, a few or many times, or a class if the clone is expanded.

. TRBJ1-5 TRBV4-1 CASSQDTAGGAQPQHF
. TRBJ1-5 TRBV2 CASGGQGTGNQPQHF
once TRBJ2-5 TRBV4-1 CASSQLGGRETQYF
. TRBJ1-4 TRBV5-5 CASSEGKGAGSEKLFF
. TRBJ2-3 TRBV7-2 CASSTSGRGDTQYF
. TRBJ1-1 TRBV25-1 CASIDPRQNTEAFF
. TRBJ2-1 TRBV5-1 CASSLELAAYNEQFF
once TRBJ2-7 TRBV9 CASSTGGEYEQYF
. TRBJ1-6 TRBV3-1/TRBV3-2 CASSQEGGLYNSPLHF
many TRBJ2-7 TRBV11-3 CASSLEKTGGDYEQYF
. TRBJ2-1 TRBV10-3 CAISESSGGTYNEQFF
. TRBJ1-4 TRBV30 CARRDATNEKLFF
. TRBJ1-2 TRBV9 CASSARQGQANGYTF
. TRBJ2-6 TRBV19 CASSQFGGRLWGANVLTF
. TRBJ1-1 TRBV7-3 CASSLTGGVKTEAFF
. TRBJ1-1 TRBV6-4 CASSPDRDQGTEAFF
. TRBJ2-1 TRBV3-1/TRBV3-2 CASSQTSGFPYNEQFF
. TRBJ2-2 TRBV15 CATSRARGANTGELFF
. TRBJ1-2 TRBV6-2/TRBV6-3 CASSHDRGYGYTF
. TRBJ2-7 TRBV5-4 CASSLDGAWLEQYF
. TRBJ1-2 TRBV6-2/TRBV6-3 CASSPLLWLNYGYTF
once TRBJ1-1 TRBV30 CACQGPMNTEAFF
. TRBJ1-4 TRBV30 CAWGGGAGFTNEKLFF
. TRBJ2-3 TRBV3-1/TRBV3-2 CASSQEELAGPSDTQYF
. TRBJ1-2 TRBV27 CASSLGAGGFGYTF
once TRBJ2-3 TRBV9 CASSLRDREWDTQYF
. TRBJ1-2 TRBV6-5 CASSYTLANYGYTF
. TRBJ2-3 TRBV4-2 CASSQDPVGRNTDTQYF
. TRBJ1-2 TRBV5-5 CASMVGEGLYGYTF
. TRBJ1-5 TRBV5-5 CASSLDRGTQPQHF
once TRBJ2-1 TRBV10-3 CAIRTSGGANEQFF
. TRBJ1-1 TRBV6-5 CASAKHEGIGTEAFF
. TRBJ2-7 TRBV7-9 CASSSGTSEYEQYF
. TRBJ2-7 TRBV5-4 CASSPILGQGSYEQYF
. TRBJ1-5 TRBV6-5 CASSYSQGQGNQPQHF
. TRBJ2-1 TRBV5-1 CASSRTRAGSYNEQFF
. TRBJ1-1 TRBV27 CASSLYRGDTEAFF
. TRBJ2-3 TRBV5-1 CASSKERGSDRTDTQYF
. TRBJ2-3 TRBV5-1 CASSLETGRATDTQYF
. TRBJ1-1 TRBV6-5 CASSRETEAFF
. TRBJ1-1 TRBV28 CASTPRDRENTEAFF
. TRBJ1-5 TRBV5-1 CASSLEGGDQPQHF
. TRBJ2-7 TRBV19 CASSPQYDSTYEQYF
. TRBJ1-6 TRBV5-4 CASSLERTGSPLHF
. TRBJ2-3 TRBV5-4 CASTRGGPDTQYF
. TRBJ1-5 TRBV7-2 CASSPGGPGQPQHF
. TRBJ2-5 TRBV5-6 CASSHAWTGEVETQYF
. TRBJ1-1 TRBV10-3 CAISDPRRTEAFF
. TRBJ1-2 TRBV5-6 CASSLGRGGGYTF
. TRBJ2-5 TRBV6-5 CASSHGDRKETQYF
few TRBJ1-4 TRBV30 CALVRTGPLGLPLGKLFF
. TRBJ1-5 TRBV30 CAWSPGQGNQPQHF
. TRBJ1-6 TRBV5-4 CASSLVRGSPLHF
. TRBJ1-1 TRBV10-3 CAISESEGLGTEAFF
. TRBJ1-2 TRBV27 CASSFLNYGYTF
. TRBJ1-5 TRBV18 CASTGQYSNQPQHF
once TRBJ2-2 TRBV5-1 CASSNWLAGAKGELFF